This T cell receptor (beta chain) is drawn from a study of T-cell memory formation after mild COVID-19. The germline CDR1 and CDR2 sequences are MGHRA and YSYEKL. Trimming cost V 1 base and J 5 bases, with 11 bases left between them. CDR3 length: 15 amino acids. One entry per CDR3 protein, called by TCRdb with MiXCR from the 5' RACE reads. In the table there are roughly 52,000 distinct CDR3 sequences, over 7.5% of which are singletons. In its sample, this clonotype was seen many times. Material for sequencing was PBMCs or a T cell subset sorted from them (not recorded which). This receptor was identified in a man aged 18 to 29 who had mild COVID-19 (a few samples of this study predate the infection). Cell type and time point are not known. The J gene is TRBJ2-2, the V gene TRBV4-1, with a possible D match to TRBD2 (6 bases). The CDR3, as DNA: TGCGCCAGCAGCCAAGTGAGCGGGCCTACCGGGGAGCTGTTTTTT. Protein product: CASSQVSGPTGELFF.